One and the same sample provided the 9 T cell receptor beta chains below, sequenced in a study of human T cells and chemical hapten exposure. TCRdb reanalysed the 5' RACE reads using MiXCR and keeps one entry per CDR3 protein. Of 75,000 or so distinct CDR3 sequences listed, about 15% are singletons. Researchers extracted total RNA from unfractionated whole blood. Source of these receptors: a female donor in good health.

The chain couples TRBV7-2 to TRBJ2-2; 8 positions agree with TRBD2. Germline trimming cut 2 bases from V and 6 bases from J; bases unmatched to any gene: 5. The CDR3 is 15 amino acids. CDR1 and CDR2 from the germline V gene are SGHTA and FQGNSA. In DNA, the CDR3 is TGTGCCAGCAGCTTAAGTCGGGGGGGTTCCGGGGAGCTGTTTTTT. This codes for CASSLSRGGSGELFF. The whole variable domain, remainder taken from reference TRBV7-2 and TRBJ2-2, is GAGVSQSPSNKVTEKGKDVELRCDPISGHTALYWYRQSLGQGLEFLIYFQGNSAPDKSGLPSDRFSAERTGGSVSTLTIQRTQQEDSAVYLCASSLSRGGSGELFFGEGSRLTVL.

The chain has TRBV10-3 and TRBJ1-2, with D perhaps TRBD1 (6 bases). The CDR3 extends over 13 amino acids. The V gene's germline CDR1 is ENHRY and CDR2 SYGVKD. Deletions cut 6 bases from V and 2 bases from J, with 10 bases between. The CDR3 nucleotides are TGTGCCATCAGGCCGGACAGCAACTATGGCTACACCTTC. Translated: CAIRPDSNYGYTF.

This clonotype was seen a handful of times. This sequence joins TRBV5-5 and TRBJ2-7; D is undetermined. The V and J ends lost 0 bases and 2 bases respectively, with 6 bases between them. CDR3 length: 13 residues. Per germline, CDR1 SGHKS and CDR2 YYEKEE (reference sequence). The DNA for the CDR3 is TGTGCCAGCAGCTTGGCGGGTCCCTACGAGCAGTACTTC. It is translated as CASSLAGPYEQYF.

This chain uses TRBV12-3 or TRBV12-4 with TRBJ2-4; 9 bases map to TRBD1. The CDR3 runs 15 residues. V lost 6 bases, J lost 1 base, and 4 bases stayed unmatched. CDR3 bases: TGTGCCAGCAGGGAGGACAGGGGCGCCAAAAACATTCAGTACTTC. Its protein product is CASREDRGAKNIQYF.

This clonotype turned up a few times. This chain uses TRBV27 with TRBJ2-1; 8 bases map to TRBD2. The CDR3 extends over 14 amino acids. The trim removed 8 bases at V and 4 bases at J, leaving 7 bases unmatched. Germline values: CDR1 MNHEY, CDR2 SMNVEV (reference sequence). CDR3 nucleotides: TGTGCCAGCGCCCTAGCGGGCCCGTACAATGAGCAGTTCTTC. Translated: CASALAGPYNEQFF.

The chain uses TRBV6-5 and TRBJ2-1; TRBD2 matches 9 bases. CDR1 and CDR2 (germline): MNHEY, SVGAGI. V dropped 4 bases and J dropped 6; count of bases not matched to a gene: 7. The CDR3 length is 15 residues. The CDR3, as DNA: TGTGCCAGCAGTTCCGAGAGCGGGGGGTTCAATGAGCAGTTCTTC. This encodes CASSSESGGFNEQFF.

The CDR3 bases are TGTGCCACCAGTGGCAATATGGGTAATGAGCAGTTCTTC. Protein sequence: CATSGNMGNEQFF. The chain combines TRBV24-1 with TRBJ2-1; D remains ambiguous. Germline-derived CDR1 and CDR2 are KGHDR and SFDVKD. This CDR3 comprises 13 residues. V shed 5 bases and J shed 7 bases, with 11 bases lying between them.

The chain couples TRBV3-1 to TRBJ2-2, with D uncertain. Germline-derived CDR1 and CDR2 are LGHDT and YNNKEL (reference sequence). The CDR3 runs 13 residues. Trimming left V 5 bases short and J 0 bases short, with 4 bases between. This CDR3 reads CASSTPNTGELFF. DNA of the CDR3: TGTGCCAGCAGCACACCGAACACCGGGGAGCTGTTTTTT.

The table lists this clonotype with a few counts. This chain uses TRBV5-1 with TRBJ1-5; D remains ambiguous. The germline V gene has CDR1 SGHRS and CDR2 YFSETQ. V was cut by 5 bases and J by 2 bases, with 11 bases left in between. This CDR3 region has 14 residues. The CDR3 reads CASRAGSGNQPQHF. In nucleotides, the CDR3 is TGCGCCAGCAGGGCGGGGAGCGGCAATCAGCCCCAGCATTTT.